One sample yielded the 19 T cell receptor beta chains listed below, sequenced in a study of shared clonotypes between healthy human individuals. Sequencing used immunoSEQ multiplex PCR; TCRdb keeps in-frame clones, though not all of them. The sample shows approximately 2.4 million clones, about 94% of them seen only once. Sequenced material: naive CD4+ T cells sorted from blood. Subset reported: CD45RA+ positively selected. The origin of the receptors is a man in his late teens or twenties in good health.

The chain carries TRBV27 and TRBJ2-7; possibly TRBD1 for D (6 bases). CDR1 and CDR2 (germline): MNHEY, SMNVEV (reference sequence). The length of the CDR3 is 14 residues. Trimming took off 5 bases at V and 2 bases at J, with 13 bases between the two ends. CDR3 loop: CASSPRQATYEQYF. Written as DNA, the CDR3 is TGTGCCAGCAGTCCCCGACAGGCCACCTACGAGCAGTACTTC.

V usage is TRBV18 and J usage is TRBJ1-5; D not resolved. With 2 bases removed from V and 0 bases from J, the gap between germline ends came to 11 bases. From germline, CDR1 is KGHSH and CDR2 LQKENI. The CDR3 length is 16 residues. CDR3 loop: CASSPNLGDSNQPQHF. CDR3 coding DNA: TGTGCCAGCTCACCAAATCTGGGCGATAGCAATCAGCCCCAGCATTTT.

The sample holds a few counts of this clone. The rearrangement joins TRBV18 to TRBJ2-7; D call uncertain. V lost 5 bases, J lost 3 bases, and 11 bases lay in between. CDR3 length: 13 residues. Looked up from germline, CDR1 is KGHSH and CDR2 is LQKENI. The CDR3 region is CASSNVQFYEQYF. The DNA for the CDR3 is TGTGCCAGCTCAAACGTACAGTTCTACGAGCAGTACTTC.

This sequence joins TRBV11-2 and TRBJ2-4, with TRBD2 identical over 7 bases. CDR1 is SGHAT and CDR2 is FQNNGV in the germline V gene. Trimming cost V 3 bases and J 8 bases; bases outside gene matches: 7. This CDR3 region has 14 residues. The CDR3 sequence is CASSFGGREDIQYF. The CDR3 region has the DNA TGTGCCAGCAGCTTTGGGGGGAGGGAGGACATTCAGTACTTC.

This clone occurred once. The chain joins TRBV5-4 to TRBJ1-4, with TRBD1 as a possible D gene (5 bases). Trimming stripped 4 bases from V and 8 bases from J, with 15 bases between. Per germline, CDR1 SGHNT and CDR2 YYREEE (reference sequence). The CDR3 contains 14 residues. Here the CDR3 reads CASSRLGVEEKLFF. The CDR3 DNA reads TGTGCCAGCAGCCGTTTGGGGGTTGAAGAAAAACTGTTTTTT.

Concerning this clone itself: The identical CDR3 is also encoded by other nucleotide sequences in the sample. The chain carries TRBV29-1 and TRBJ2-5, with D possibly being TRBD2 (7 bases). Germline CDR1 SQVTM, CDR2 ANQGSEA. The CDR3 length is 12 residues. Trimming took off 2 bases at V and 5 bases at J, with 9 bases between the two ends. In DNA form, the CDR3 reads TGCAGCGTTGAAAGGGGGGGGGAGACCCAGTACTTC. It codes for CSVERGGETQYF.

A single count supports this clone. This rearrangement joins TRBV28 to TRBJ2-5; 8 bases match TRBD2. CDR3 length: 14 amino acids. Trimming took 7 bases from V and 5 from J; bases not matched to a gene: 9. The V gene's germline CDR1 is MDHEN and CDR2 SYDVKM. The CDR3 reads CASTLRGGTETQYF. CDR3 DNA: TGTGCCAGCACCCTCCGGGGGGGAACGGAGACCCAGTACTTC.

CDR3 protein: CASSLTGVTEGYGYTF. DNA for the CDR3: TGCGCCAGCAGCTTGACAGGGGTTACGGAGGGCTATGGCTACACCTTC. V is TRBV5-1 and J is TRBJ1-2; TRBD1 aligns across 7 bases. CDR3 length: 16 amino acids. Germline CDR1 is SGHRS and CDR2 is YFSETQ. Trimming removed 1 base from V and 4 bases from J; junction bases left unmatched: 10.

On this clone itself: A much larger clone differs from this one at a single base, so this may be a read error. The identical CDR3 is also encoded by other nucleotide sequences in the sample. The chain carries TRBV18 and TRBJ2-2; D ambiguous. Germline V gene lookup returns CDR1 KGHSH and CDR2 LQKENI. The V end lost 3 bases, the J end lost 0 bases, and 2 bases lay between the germline ends. The CDR3 runs to 13 residues. CDR3 coding DNA: TGTGCCAGCTCACCTCCGAACACCGGGGAGCTGTTTTTT. This sequence encodes CASSPPNTGELFF.

This clone has a single count. This same CDR3 is encoded by further DNA sequences in the sample. The rearrangement joins TRBV5-1 to TRBJ2-3; D is perhaps TRBD2 (6 bases). Germline CDR1 reads SGHRS; CDR2 reads YFSETQ. The CDR3 is 14 residues long. V lost 0 bases and J lost 2, with 7 bases in between. CDR3 protein: CASSLAGVTDTQYF. CDR3 bases: TGCGCCAGCAGCTTGGCGGGGGTCACAGATACGCAGTATTTT.

The chain recombines TRBV30 with TRBJ2-2; TRBD2 aligns across 8 bases. Germline CDR1 reads GTSNPN; CDR2 reads SVGIG (reference sequence). After removal of 4 bases from V and 3 bases from J, the junction contained 4 bases not matched to a gene. CDR3 length equals 14 residues. The CDR3 sequence is CAWTSGSYTGELFF. CDR3 DNA sequence: TGTGCCTGGACTAGCGGGTCATACACCGGGGAGCTGTTTTTT.

V and J are TRBV21-1 and TRBJ1-2. TRBV21-1 has pseudogene status. This CDR3 has 11 amino acids. The CDR3 coding sequence is TGTGCCGGAGGCAGCAACTATGGCTACACCTTC. Translation gives CAGGSNYGYTF.

The chain employs TRBV6-1 and TRBJ2-3, with 7 bases lining up with TRBD1. The CDR3 contains 15 residues. V shed 8 bases and J 3 bases; nucleotides not matched to a gene: 11. CDR1 and CDR2 (germline): MNHNS, SASEGT. The CDR3 is CASFRDSLGTDTQYF. The CDR3 DNA is TGTGCCAGCTTCAGGGACAGTCTAGGAACAGATACGCAGTATTTT.

This clone was seen once. The chain couples TRBV6-1 to TRBJ2-7; 8 bases line up with TRBD2. Germline values: CDR1 MNHNS, CDR2 SASEGT. This CDR3 region has 15 residues. V was pared by 2 bases and J by 2 bases, with 5 bases of the junction left unmatched. CDR3 protein: CASSEFGGGTYEQYF. The CDR3 DNA sequence: TGTGCCAGCAGTGAATTTGGCGGGGGGACCTACGAGCAGTACTTC.

This sequence joins TRBV5-4 and TRBJ2-7, with TRBD1 matching 7 bases. Germline V gene sequence: CDR1 SGHNT, CDR2 YYREEE (reference sequence). V was pared by 4 bases and J by 0 bases, with 7 bases of the junction left unmatched. The CDR3 spans 15 residues. DNA for the CDR3: TGTGCCAGCAGCCCGGACAGGTTTAGCTCCTACGAGCAGTACTTC. Residues: CASSPDRFSSYEQYF.

The J gene is TRBJ2-7, the V gene TRBV9; D ambiguous. With 3 bases removed from V and 0 bases from J, the gap between germline ends came to 10 bases. Per the germline V gene, CDR1 is SGDLS and CDR2 is YYNGEE. This CDR3 contains 14 residues. DNA of the CDR3: TGTGCCAGCAGCGCCCTGGATAGCTCCTACGAGCAGTACTTC. Translation: CASSALDSSYEQYF. Full variable domain (missing parts from reference TRBV9 and TRBJ2-7): DSGVTQTPKHLITATGQRVTLRCSPRSGDLSVYWYQQSLDQGLQFLIQYYNGEERAKGNILERFSAQQFPDLHSELNLSSLELGDSALYFCASSALDSSYEQYFGPGTRLTVT.

This chain connects TRBV10-3 to TRBJ1-3; TRBD1 might be the D (5 bases). The V and J ends lost 10 bases and 0 bases respectively, with 16 bases between them. The CDR3 consists of 15 residues. From germline, CDR1 is ENHRY and CDR2 SYGVKD. The CDR3 sequence: CATRGFALSGNTIYF. CDR3 sequence (DNA): TGTGCCACTCGGGGGTTTGCTCTCTCTGGAAACACCATATATTTT.

The chain uses TRBV2 and TRBJ2-3; 12 bases are shared with TRBD2. This CDR3 comprises 16 residues. Per germline, CDR1 SNHLY and CDR2 FYNNEI. V was pared by 6 bases and J by 0 bases, with 4 bases of the junction left unmatched. The CDR3 spells CASRQTSGGSTDTQYF. CDR3 in DNA: TGTGCCAGCAGGCAGACTAGCGGGGGTAGCACAGATACGCAGTATTTT.

The chain employs TRBV5-4 and TRBJ2-5; perhaps TRBD1 as D (6 bases). The CDR3 runs 14 residues. Trimming took 4 bases from V and 1 from J, leaving 11 bases between them. CDR1 is SGHNT, CDR2 YYREEE, per germline (reference sequence). In nucleotides, the CDR3 is TGTGCCAGCAGCCCACAACAGGGCCAAGAGACCCAGTACTTC. This encodes CASSPQQGQETQYF.